Given below is one T cell receptor (beta chain) in context. The data were taken from a study of siplizumab effects on memory and regulatory T cells. The V and J ends lost 4 bases and 3 bases, in that order; junction bases with no gene match: 6. The V gene's germline CDR1 is LGHNA and CDR2 YSLEER. This CDR3 is built from 16 residues. Sequencing used immunoSEQ multiplex PCR; TCRdb keeps in-frame clones, though not all of them. The data show 100,000 or so clones, roughly 91% seen once. Material: non-Treg CD4+ T cells sorted from blood. The sequence was obtained from a human donor in good health. The chain has TRBV4-3 and TRBJ1-3; 10 bases agree with TRBD1. The CDR3 nucleotides read TGCGCCAGCAGCCCGGGGGACAGGGGTTTTGGAAACACCATATATTTT. Translation: CASSPGDRGFGNTIYF.